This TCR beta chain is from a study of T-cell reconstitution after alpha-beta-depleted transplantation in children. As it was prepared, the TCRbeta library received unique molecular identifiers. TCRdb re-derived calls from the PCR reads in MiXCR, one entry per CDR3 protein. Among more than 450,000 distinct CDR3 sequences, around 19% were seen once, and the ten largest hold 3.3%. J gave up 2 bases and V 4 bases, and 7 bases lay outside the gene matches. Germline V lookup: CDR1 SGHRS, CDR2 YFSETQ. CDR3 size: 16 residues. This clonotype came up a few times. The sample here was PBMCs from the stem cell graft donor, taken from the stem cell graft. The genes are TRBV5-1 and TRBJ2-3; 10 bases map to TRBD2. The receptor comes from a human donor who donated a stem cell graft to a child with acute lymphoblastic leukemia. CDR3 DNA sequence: TGCGCCAGCAGCCATGATAGCGGGAGGCCCACAGATACGCAGTATTTT. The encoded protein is CASSHDSGRPTDTQYF.